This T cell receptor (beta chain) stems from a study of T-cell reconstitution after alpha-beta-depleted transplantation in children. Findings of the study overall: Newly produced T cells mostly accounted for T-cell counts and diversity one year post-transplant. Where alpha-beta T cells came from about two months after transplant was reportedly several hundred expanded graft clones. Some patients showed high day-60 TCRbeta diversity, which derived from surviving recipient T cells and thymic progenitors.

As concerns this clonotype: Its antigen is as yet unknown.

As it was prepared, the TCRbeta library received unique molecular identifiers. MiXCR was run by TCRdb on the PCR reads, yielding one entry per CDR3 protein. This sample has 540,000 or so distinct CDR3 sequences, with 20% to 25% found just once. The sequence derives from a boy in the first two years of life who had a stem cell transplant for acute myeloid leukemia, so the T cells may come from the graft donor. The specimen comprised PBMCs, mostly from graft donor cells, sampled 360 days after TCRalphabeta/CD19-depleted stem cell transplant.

The DNA for the CDR3 is TGCAGTGCTAGAGCCCCGGGACAGCGATTAGCGGAAACTAGCACAGATACGCAGTATTTT. Protein: CSARAPGQRLAETSTDTQYF. J is TRBJ2-3 and V is TRBV20-1, with a weak D call TRBD1 (7 bases). The V end was cut by 1 base, the J end by 0 bases, with 26 bases between. CDR3 length: 20 amino acids. CDR1 is DFQATT, CDR2 SNEGSKA, per germline (reference sequence).